The 12 T cell receptor beta chains below all came from one sample that was sequenced in a study of cytomegalovirus exposure and HLA in healthy donors. A multiplex PCR was run with 60 Vbeta primers and 13 Jbeta primers. Only in-frame clones appear in the TCRdb table, and some are missing; sequencing was by immunoSEQ multiplex PCR. The data contain approximately 190,000 clones, about 85% of them singletons. Input material: PBMCs. The source of these receptors is a boy younger than 10 in good health and CMV-seronegative.

J is TRBJ1-2 and V is TRBV15, with a possible D match to TRBD1 (6 bases). The germline V and J ends were trimmed by 4 bases and 0 bases, with 18 bases remaining between them. The CDR3 contains 17 residues. CDR1 is LNHNV, CDR2 YYDKDF, per germline (reference sequence). Here the CDR3 reads CATSTPRGAASNYGYTF. Here the CDR3 DNA reads TGTGCCACCAGCACACCCCGGGGGGCGGCATCTAACTATGGCTACACCTTC.

The chain recombines TRBV28 with TRBJ2-6; D is ambiguous. This CDR3 has 15 amino acids. CDR1 and CDR2 from the germline V gene are MDHEN and SYDVKM. V was clipped by 2 bases and J by 0 bases, with 5 bases between them. CDR3 nucleotides: TGTGCCAGCAGTTTAACAGTCTCTGGGGCCAACGTCCTGACTTTC. Protein product: CASSLTVSGANVLTF.

The chain has TRBV7-9 and TRBJ2-7; 8 bases map to TRBD2. V dropped 8 bases and J dropped 6; count of bases not matched to a gene: 12. There are 14 residues in the CDR3. The germline gives CDR1 SEHNR, CDR2 FQNEAQ (reference sequence). CDR3 bases: TGTGCCAGCCGTTTAGCGGGGAGGAGTACCGAGCAGTACTTC. Translation: CASRLAGRSTEQYF. Combining the CDR3 with reference TRBV7-9 and TRBJ2-7 gives the whole variable domain DTGVSQNPRHKITKRGQNVTFRCDPISEHNRLYWYRQTLGQGPEFLTYFQNEAQLEKSRLLSDRFSAERPKGSFSTLEIQRTEQGDSAMYLCASRLAGRSTEQYFGPGTRLTVT.

This chain joins TRBV6-1 and TRBJ1-5; the D gene is possibly TRBD1 (5 bases). Germline loops: CDR1 MNHNS, CDR2 SASEGT. Trimming took off 1 base at V and 4 bases at J, with 11 bases between the two ends. This CDR3 spans 15 amino acids. Here the CDR3 reads CASSEVGGGNQPQHF. CDR3 sequence (DNA): TGTGCCAGCAGTGAAGTGGGGGGGGGAAATCAGCCCCAGCATTTT.

The chain has TRBV27 and TRBJ2-6; D perhaps matches TRBD1 (5 bases). This CDR3 spans 16 amino acids. Germline V gene sequence: CDR1 MNHEY, CDR2 SMNVEV (reference sequence). Trimming removed 7 bases from V and 0 bases from J, with 13 bases in between. The CDR3 nucleotides read TGTGCCAGCAAGGGGCTACCACCCTCTGGGGCCAACGTCCTGACTTTC. Residues: CASKGLPPSGANVLTF.

This chain links TRBV7-8 with TRBJ2-3, with 9 bases aligning to TRBD2. Per the germline V gene, CDR1 is SGHVS and CDR2 is FQNEAQ. This CDR3 is 15 amino acids long. With 5 bases clipped from V and 1 base from J, the junction kept 4 bases outside the gene matches. The chain's CDR3 is CASSPKRGGTDTQYF. DNA for the CDR3: TGTGCCAGCAGCCCCAAGCGGGGGGGCACAGATACGCAGTATTTT.

The chain joins TRBV28 to TRBJ1-2, with 10 bases lining up with TRBD1. The CDR3 has 14 residues. The J segment lost 6 bases and the V segment lost 6 bases, leaving 7 bases of the junction unmatched. Germline CDR1 reads MDHEN; CDR2 reads SYDVKM. Here the CDR3 DNA reads TGTGCCAGCAGCTGGGACAGGGGCACAGATGGCTACACCTTC. Its protein is CASSWDRGTDGYTF.

This rearrangement joins TRBV28 to TRBJ2-5; 8 nucleotides match TRBD2. The CDR3 sequence is 14 residues long. Germline CDR1 MDHEN, CDR2 SYDVKM. Trimming removed 1 base from V and 3 bases from J; junction bases left unmatched: 1. The CDR3 is CASSLSGREETQYF. DNA of the CDR3: TGTGCCAGCAGTTTATCCGGGAGGGAAGAGACCCAGTACTTC.

In DNA, the CDR3 is TGTGCCAGCTCCCCAGCGGGGTTTTCGGGTAATTCACCCCTCCACTTT. This translates into CASSPAGFSGNSPLHF. The rearrangement links TRBV9 to TRBJ1-6; D gene unclear. The CDR3 extends over 16 amino acids. V lost 7 bases, J lost 6 bases, and 20 bases lay in between. Looked up from germline, CDR1 is SGDLS and CDR2 is YYNGEE.

This clone was seen only once. The rearrangement joins TRBV5-1 to TRBJ2-5; D is perhaps TRBD1 (6 bases). CDR1 and CDR2 from the germline V gene are SGHRS and YFSETQ. The CDR3 runs 18 residues. The V end was cut by 6 bases, the J end by 2 bases, with 26 bases between. CDR3: CASILAGAGIQGQETQYF. In DNA, the CDR3 is TGCGCCAGCATCCTCGCCGGGGCAGGTATTCAGGGGCAAGAGACCCAGTACTTC.

V usage is TRBV5-1 and J usage is TRBJ2-7, with 9 nucleotides matching TRBD1. This CDR3 comprises 15 residues. The germline V gene has CDR1 SGHRS and CDR2 YFSETQ. V dropped 4 bases and J dropped 3; count of bases not matched to a gene: 8. The CDR3 sequence: CASSRRDRVYYEQYF. DNA of the CDR3: TGCGCCAGCAGCCGCCGGGACAGGGTATACTACGAGCAGTACTTC.

V and J are TRBV19 and TRBJ2-3, with 8 bases matching TRBD1. Germline V gene data show CDR1 as LNHDA and CDR2 as SQIVND (reference sequence). The V gene end was trimmed by 4 bases and the J gene end by 1 base; junction bases not matched to a gene: 1. This CDR3 spans 14 amino acids. This chain's CDR3 is CASSTDRGTDTQYF. The CDR3 nucleotides are TGTGCCAGTAGTACGGACAGGGGCACAGATACGCAGTATTTT.